This TCR beta chain is drawn from a study of blood T cell repertoires in COVID-19. Study-wide background: The origin of the acute and convalescent COVID-19 samples was the United States, Italy and Spain.

Only in-frame clones appear in the TCRdb table, and some are missing; sequencing was by immunoSEQ multiplex PCR. The table shows under 250,000 clones, with about 86% occurring only once. Trimming cost V 6 bases and J 0 bases, with 9 bases left between them. Germline loops: CDR1 MNHEY, CDR2 SVGAGI. The CDR3 has 14 residues. Sequencing was carried out using peripheral blood. The gene calls are TRBV6-5 and TRBJ1-5; a possible D gene is TRBD1 (5 bases). This TCR came from a woman in her fifties or sixties with acute or convalescent COVID-19. The CDR3 bases are TGTGCCAGCAGCCGGGACTATAGCAATCAGCCCCAGCATTTT. Translating gives CASSRDYSNQPQHF.